This T cell receptor (beta chain) comes out of a study of shared clonotypes between healthy human individuals. Study at large: Three CD4 naive, three CD4 memory, two CD8 naive and one CD8 memory plate were used per donor. Study-wide findings and caveats: The study generally estimated greater richness for naive than memory subsets. Relative to clonotypes present in all four donors, those not shared had lower generation probabilities. Among a few donors, roughly 5% of naive CD4 clonotypes were found in common.

As concerns this clone: What it binds is unknown.

This CDR3 is 14 amino acids long. Germline V gene data show CDR1 as SGHTS and CDR2 as YDEGEE. Trimming left V 4 bases short and J 4 bases short, with 12 bases between. CD8 cells classed as naive were CD45RO-negative and positively selected for CCR7, excluding terminally differentiated effector memory CD45RA+ cells. The method was immunoSEQ multiplex PCR; TCRdb's version includes in-frame clones alone and lacks a portion of them. The table lists approximately 2,200,000 clones, around 93% of them singletons. Sequencing was performed on naive CD8+ T cells from PBMCs. The TCR sequence derives from a man in his late teens or twenties in good health. Some clones in this sample may be carry-over from other donors' samples. This chain joins TRBV5-8 and TRBJ2-1, with D possibly TRBD2 on 6 matching bases. DNA for the CDR3: TGTGCCAGCAGCCGACTAGGGTTATACAATGAGCAGTTCTTC. It encodes CASSRLGLYNEQFF. The full variable domain, rest sourced from reference TRBV5-8 and TRBJ2-1, is EAGVTQSPTHLIKTRGQQATLRCSPISGHTSVYWYQQALGLGLQFLLWYDEGEERNRGNFPPRFSGRQFPNYSSELNVNALELEDSALYLCASSRLGLYNEQFFGPGTRLTVL.